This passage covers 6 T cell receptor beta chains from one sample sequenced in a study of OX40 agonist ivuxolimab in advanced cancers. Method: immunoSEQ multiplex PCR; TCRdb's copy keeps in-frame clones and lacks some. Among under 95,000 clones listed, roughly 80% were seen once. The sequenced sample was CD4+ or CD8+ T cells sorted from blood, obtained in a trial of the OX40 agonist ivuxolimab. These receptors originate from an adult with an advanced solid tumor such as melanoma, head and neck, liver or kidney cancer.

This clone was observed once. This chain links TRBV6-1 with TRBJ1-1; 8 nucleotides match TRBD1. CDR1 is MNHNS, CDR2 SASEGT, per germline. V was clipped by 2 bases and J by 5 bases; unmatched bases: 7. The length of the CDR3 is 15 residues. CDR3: CASSETAGGRTEAFF. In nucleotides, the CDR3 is TGTGCCAGCAGTGAAACGGCAGGGGGCCGGACTGAAGCTTTCTTT.

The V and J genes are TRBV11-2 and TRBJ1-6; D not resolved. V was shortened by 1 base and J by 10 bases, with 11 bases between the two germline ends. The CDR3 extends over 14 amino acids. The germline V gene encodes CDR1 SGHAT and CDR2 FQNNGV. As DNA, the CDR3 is TGTGCCAGCAGCTTAGGCTCCGAGAGGTCACCCCTCCACTTT. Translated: CASSLGSERSPLHF.

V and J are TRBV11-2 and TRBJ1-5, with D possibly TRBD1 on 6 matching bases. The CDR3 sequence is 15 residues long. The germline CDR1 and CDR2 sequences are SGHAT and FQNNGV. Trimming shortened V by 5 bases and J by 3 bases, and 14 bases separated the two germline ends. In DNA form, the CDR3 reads TGTGCCAGCAGCCAAAATACAGGGTACAATCAGCCCCAGCATTTT. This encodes CASSQNTGYNQPQHF.

The DNA of the CDR3 is TGTGCCAGCACGTTAGCGGGGGGACGCACCGGGGAGCTGTTTTTT. This gives the protein CASTLAGGRTGELFF. This chain links TRBV2 with TRBJ2-2; 10 bases align to TRBD2. This CDR3 has 15 amino acids. The V and J ends lost 7 bases and 4 bases, in that order; junction bases with no gene match: 6. Germline V CDR1 and CDR2: SNHLY, FYNNEI. The whole variable domain, remainder taken from reference TRBV2 and TRBJ2-2, is EPEVTQTPSHQVTQMGQEVILRCVPISNHLYFYWYRQILGQKVEFLVSFYNNEISEKSEIFDDQFSVERPDGSNFTLKIRSTKLEDSAMYFCASTLAGGRTGELFFGEGSRLTVL.

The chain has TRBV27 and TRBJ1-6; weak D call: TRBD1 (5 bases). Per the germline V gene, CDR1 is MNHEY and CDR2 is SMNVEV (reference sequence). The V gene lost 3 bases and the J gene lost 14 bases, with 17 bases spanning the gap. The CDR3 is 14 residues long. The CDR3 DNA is TGTGCCAGCAGTTTTAAGCCTGACGACAGTTCCCTCCACTTT. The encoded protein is CASSFKPDDSSLHF.

The CDR3: CASSGGVDEKLFF. As DNA, the CDR3 is TGCGCCAGCAGTGGGGGAGTAGATGAAAAACTGTTTTTT. The chain employs TRBV10-1 and TRBJ1-4; D gene uncertain. Germline CDR1 is WNHNN and CDR2 is SYGVQD (reference sequence). The V end lost 4 bases, the J end lost 6 bases, and 9 bases lay between the germline ends. CDR3 length: 13 residues.